This TCR beta chain derives from a study of OX40 agonist ivuxolimab in advanced cancers. This CDR3 is built from 18 residues. CDR1 SGDLS and CDR2 YYNGEE come from the germline V gene. The trim removed 0 bases at V and 5 bases at J, leaving 15 bases unmatched. Generated by immunoSEQ multiplex PCR, the TCRdb table keeps only in-frame clones and is missing some. The repertoire holds approximately 69,000 clones, approximately 86% seen once, with 2.5% to 3.5% in the top ten. J is TRBJ2-5 and V is TRBV9; 8 bases line up with TRBD1. Source: CD4+ or CD8+ T cells sorted from blood, taken in a trial of the OX40 agonist ivuxolimab. The sequence was collected from an adult with an advanced solid tumor such as melanoma, head and neck, liver or kidney cancer. The CDR3 region is CASSVGGFGQGGGETQYF. The DNA of the CDR3 is TGTGCCAGCAGCGTAGGGGGATTCGGACAGGGTGGTGGCGAGACCCAGTACTTC.